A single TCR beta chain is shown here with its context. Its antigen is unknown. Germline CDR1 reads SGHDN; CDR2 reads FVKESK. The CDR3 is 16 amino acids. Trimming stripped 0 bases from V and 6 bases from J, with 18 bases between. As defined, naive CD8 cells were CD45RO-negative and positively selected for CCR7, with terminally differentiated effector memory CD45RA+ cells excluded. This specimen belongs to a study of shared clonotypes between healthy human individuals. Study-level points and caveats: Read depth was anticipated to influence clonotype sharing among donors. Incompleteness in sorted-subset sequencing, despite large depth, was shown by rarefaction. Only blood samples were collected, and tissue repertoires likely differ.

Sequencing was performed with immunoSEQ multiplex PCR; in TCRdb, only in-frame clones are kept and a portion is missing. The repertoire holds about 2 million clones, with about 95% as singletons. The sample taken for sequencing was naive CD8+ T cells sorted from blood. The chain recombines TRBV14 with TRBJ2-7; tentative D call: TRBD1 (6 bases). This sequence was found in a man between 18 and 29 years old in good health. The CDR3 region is CASSQESVPRGSEQYF. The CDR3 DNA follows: TGTGCCAGCAGCCAAGAGTCCGTGCCCAGGGGAAGCGAGCAGTACTTC.